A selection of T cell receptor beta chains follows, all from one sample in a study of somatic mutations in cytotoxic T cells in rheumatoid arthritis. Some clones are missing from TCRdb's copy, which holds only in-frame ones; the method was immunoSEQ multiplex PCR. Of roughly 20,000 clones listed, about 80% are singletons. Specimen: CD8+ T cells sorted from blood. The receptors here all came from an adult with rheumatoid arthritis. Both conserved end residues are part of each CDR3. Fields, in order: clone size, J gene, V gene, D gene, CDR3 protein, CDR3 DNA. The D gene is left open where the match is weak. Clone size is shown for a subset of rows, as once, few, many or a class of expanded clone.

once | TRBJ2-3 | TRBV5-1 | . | CASTLGIGGPADTQYF | TGCGCCAGCACCCTGGGTATCGGGGGCCCTGCAGATACGCAGTATTTT
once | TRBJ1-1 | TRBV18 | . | CASSPTRDTEAFF | TGTGCCAGCTCACCAACGCGCGACACTGAAGCTTTCTTT
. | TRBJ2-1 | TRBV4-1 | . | CASSQVDLLSYNEQFF | TGCGCCAGCAGCCAAGTGGACCTACTCTCCTACAATGAGCAGTTCTTC
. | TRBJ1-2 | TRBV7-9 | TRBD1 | CASSLTGKNGGYTF | TGTGCCAGCAGCTTGACAGGGAAAAATGGGGGCTACACCTTC
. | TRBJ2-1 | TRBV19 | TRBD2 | CASSPKGLASSYNEQFF | TGTGCCAGTAGCCCTAAAGGACTAGCGAGCTCCTACAATGAGCAGTTCTTC
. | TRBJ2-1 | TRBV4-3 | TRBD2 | CASSQGLAGGPFGEQFF | TGCGCCAGCAGCCAAGGGCTAGCGGGAGGGCCTTTTGGTGAGCAGTTCTTC
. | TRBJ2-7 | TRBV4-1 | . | CASSLEDRSYEQYF | TGCGCCAGCAGCCTCGAGGACAGATCCTACGAGCAGTACTTC
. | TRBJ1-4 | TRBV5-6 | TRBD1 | CASSYGTGVEKLFF | TGTGCCAGCAGCTACGGGACAGGGGTGGAAAAACTGTTTTTT
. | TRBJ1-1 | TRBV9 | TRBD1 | CASSTSTGGTEAFF | TGTGCCAGCAGCACTTCGACAGGGGGCACTGAAGCTTTCTTT
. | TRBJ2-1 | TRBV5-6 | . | CASSLAFWSYNEQFF | TGTGCCAGCAGCTTGGCCTTCTGGTCTTACAATGAGCAGTTCTTC
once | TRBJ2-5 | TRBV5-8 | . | CASSLEQLGTQYF | TGTGCCAGCAGCTTAGAACAGTTAGGGACCCAGTACTTC
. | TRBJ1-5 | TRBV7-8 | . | CASSPKPLVTPQHF | TGTGCCAGCAGCCCCAAGCCCCTGGTGACGCCCCAGCATTTT
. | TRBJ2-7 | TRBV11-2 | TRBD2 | CASSFAGGGAYEQYF | TGTGCCAGCAGCTTTGCGGGAGGTGGGGCCTACGAGCAGTACTTC
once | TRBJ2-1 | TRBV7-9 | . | CASSLEGLDSYNEQFF | TGTGCCAGCAGCTTGGAGGGCTTGGACTCCTACAATGAGCAGTTCTTC
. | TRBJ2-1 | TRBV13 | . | CASSLHRYNEQFF | TGTGCCAGCAGCTTACACAGATACAATGAGCAGTTCTTC
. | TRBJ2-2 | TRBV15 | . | CATSSAIQTGIDTGELFF | TGTGCCACCAGCAGCGCTATCCAGACAGGCATCGACACCGGGGAGCTGTTTTTT
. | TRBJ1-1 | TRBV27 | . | CASSRRGGMNTEAFF | TGTGCCAGCAGTCGGAGGGGTGGTATGAACACTGAAGCTTTCTTT
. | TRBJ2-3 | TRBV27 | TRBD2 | CASSLAGGLTSTDTQYF | TGTGCCAGCAGTTTAGCGGGGGGCCTCACTAGCACAGATACGCAGTATTTT
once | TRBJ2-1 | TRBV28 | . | CASSPARNEQFF | TGTGCCAGCAGTCCCGCCCGCAATGAGCAGTTCTTC
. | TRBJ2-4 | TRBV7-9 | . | CASGDTIAKNIQYF | TGTGCCAGTGGGGACACCATAGCCAAAAACATTCAGTACTTC
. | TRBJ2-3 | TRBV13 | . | CASSFGQSTDTQYF | TGTGCCAGCAGCTTCGGGCAGTCCACAGATACGCAGTATTTT
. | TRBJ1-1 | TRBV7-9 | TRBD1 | CASSLPTGGYTEAFF | TGTGCCAGCAGCTTACCGACAGGGGGCTACACTGAAGCTTTCTTT
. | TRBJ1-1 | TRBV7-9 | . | CASSLVGGANTEAFF | TGTGCCAGCAGCTTAGTTGGGGGAGCGAACACTGAAGCTTTCTTT
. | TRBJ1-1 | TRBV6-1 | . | CATFPGSEAFF | TGTGCCACCTTCCCGGGCAGTGAAGCTTTCTTT
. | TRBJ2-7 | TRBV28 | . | CASSFEGDEQYF | TGTGCCAGCAGTTTCGAAGGGGACGAGCAGTACTTC
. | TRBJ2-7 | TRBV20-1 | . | CSARGREQYF | TGCAGTGCTAGAGGGCGCGAGCAGTACTTC
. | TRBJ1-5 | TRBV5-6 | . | CASSLGPGPQHF | TGTGCCAGCAGCTTGGGGCCCGGGCCCCAGCATTTT
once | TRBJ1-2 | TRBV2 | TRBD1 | CASRTGTF | TGCGCCAGCAGGACAGGGACCTTC
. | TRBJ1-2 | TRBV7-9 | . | CASGLSWGGYTF | TGTGCGAGCGGCCTTTCGTGGGGTGGCTACACCTTC
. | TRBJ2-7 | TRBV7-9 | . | CASSASGSSYEQYF | TGTGCCAGCAGCGCCTCGGGAAGCTCCTACGAGCAGTACTTC
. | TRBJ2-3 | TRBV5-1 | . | CASSLGAPSTDTQYF | TGCGCCAGCAGCTTGGGTGCGCCTAGCACAGATACGCAGTATTTT
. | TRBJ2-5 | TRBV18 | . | CASSPPGRTPKGETQYF | TGTGCCAGCTCACCCCCGGGACGTACCCCGAAGGGAGAGACCCAGTACTTC
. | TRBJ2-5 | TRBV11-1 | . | CASSLAGPRKTQYF | TGTGCCAGCAGCTTAGCGGGACCTCGGAAGACCCAGTACTTC
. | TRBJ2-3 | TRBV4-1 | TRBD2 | CASRPRLAGATDTQYF | TGCGCCAGCAGACCCCGACTAGCGGGAGCCACAGATACGCAGTATTTT
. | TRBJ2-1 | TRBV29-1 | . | CSVDPRQGYGEQFF | TGCAGCGTTGATCCAAGGCAAGGGTATGGTGAGCAGTTCTTC
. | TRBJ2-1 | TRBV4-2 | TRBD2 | CASSQRLAATSYNEQFF | TGTGCCAGCAGCCAACGACTAGCGGCAACCTCCTACAATGAGCAGTTCTTC
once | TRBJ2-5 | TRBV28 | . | CASSSGTDQGETQYF | TGTGCCAGCAGTTCTGGGACGGACCAAGGGGAGACCCAGTACTTC
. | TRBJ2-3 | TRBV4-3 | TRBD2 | CASSPTGSGGFTDTQYF | TGCGCCAGCAGCCCCACAGGGAGCGGGGGATTCACAGATACGCAGTATTTT
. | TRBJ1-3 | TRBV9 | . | CASSDPTVLPSGNTIYF | TGTGCCAGCAGCGACCCGACAGTGCTACCCTCTGGAAACACCATATATTTT
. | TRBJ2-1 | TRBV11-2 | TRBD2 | CASSGGSLRINEQFF | TGTGCCAGCAGCGGCGGGAGTCTTCGAATCAATGAGCAGTTCTTC
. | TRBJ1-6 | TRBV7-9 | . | CASSPMESSPLHF | TGTGCCAGCAGCCCCATGGAGAGCTCACCCCTCCACTTT
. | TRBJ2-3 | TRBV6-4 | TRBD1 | CASSDGTGGDTQYF | TGTGCCAGCAGTGACGGGACAGGGGGCGATACGCAGTATTTT
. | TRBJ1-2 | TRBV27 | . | CASSSRSDYGYTF | TGTGCCAGCAGTTCAAGGTCGGACTATGGCTACACCTTC
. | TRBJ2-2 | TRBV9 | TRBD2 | CASSIRTSGIDNGELFF | TGTGCCAGCAGCATCCGGACTAGCGGGATTGATAACGGGGAGCTGTTTTTT
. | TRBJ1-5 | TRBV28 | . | CASRQLTESNQPQHF | TGTGCCAGCAGACAACTAACCGAGAGCAATCAGCCCCAGCATTTT
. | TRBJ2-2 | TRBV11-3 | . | CASSLGSGFRTGELFF | TGTGCCAGCAGCTTAGGTTCAGGGTTTCGCACCGGGGAGCTGTTTTTT
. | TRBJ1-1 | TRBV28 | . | CASSLLRENTEAFF | TGTGCCAGCAGTTTATTAAGGGAGAACACTGAAGCTTTCTTT
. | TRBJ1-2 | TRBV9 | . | CASRGAGYTF | TGTGCCAGCAGAGGGGCTGGCTACACCTTC
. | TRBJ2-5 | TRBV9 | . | CASRRDFQETQYF | TGTGCCAGCAGAAGGGACTTTCAAGAGACCCAGTACTTC
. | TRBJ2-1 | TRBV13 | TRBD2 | CASSPTSGRSNEQFF | TGTGCCAGCAGCCCCACTAGCGGGAGGTCCAATGAGCAGTTCTTC
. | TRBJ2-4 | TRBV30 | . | CAWMLRGGNIQYF | TGTGCCTGGATGCTCCGGGGCGGAAACATTCAGTACTTC
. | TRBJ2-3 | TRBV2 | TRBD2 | CASTSRSGLVLPDTQYF | TGTGCCAGCACCTCAAGGTCGGGACTAGTCCTACCAGATACGCAGTATTTT
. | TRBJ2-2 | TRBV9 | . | CASSVASGYTGELFF | TGTGCCAGCAGCGTGGCTTCAGGATACACCGGGGAGCTGTTTTTT
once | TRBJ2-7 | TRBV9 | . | CASSVGGRSYEQYF | TGTGCCAGCAGCGTAGGTGGGAGGTCCTACGAGCAGTACTTC
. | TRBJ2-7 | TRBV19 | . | CASSAGTRSLYEQYF | TGTGCCAGTAGTGCCGGGACTCGCTCGCTCTACGAGCAGTACTTC
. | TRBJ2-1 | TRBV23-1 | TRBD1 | CASSQLSGTGGCDEQFF | TGCGCCAGCAGTCAGCTCTCCGGGACAGGGGGCTGCGATGAGCAGTTCTTC
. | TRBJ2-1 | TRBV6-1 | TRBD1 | CASSDLRDRGYNEQFF | TGTGCCAGCAGTGACCTCCGGGACAGGGGGTACAATGAGCAGTTCTTC